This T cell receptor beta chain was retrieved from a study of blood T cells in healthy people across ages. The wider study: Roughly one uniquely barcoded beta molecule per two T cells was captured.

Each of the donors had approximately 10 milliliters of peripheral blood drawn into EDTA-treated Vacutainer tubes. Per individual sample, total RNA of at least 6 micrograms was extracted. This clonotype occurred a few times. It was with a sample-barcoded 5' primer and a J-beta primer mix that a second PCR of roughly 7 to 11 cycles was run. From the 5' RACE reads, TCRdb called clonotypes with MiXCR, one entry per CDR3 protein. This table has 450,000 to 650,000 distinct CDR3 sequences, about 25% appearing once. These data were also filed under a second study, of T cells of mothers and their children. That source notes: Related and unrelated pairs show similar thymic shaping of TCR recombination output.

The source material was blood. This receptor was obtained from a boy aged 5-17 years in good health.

The CDR3 region is CSASLGQGGGANVLTF. The CDR3, as DNA: TGCAGTGCTAGTTTGGGACAGGGAGGTGGGGCCAACGTCCTGACTTTC. The rearrangement joins TRBV20-1 to TRBJ2-6; 9 bases match TRBD1. The CDR3 runs 16 residues. Trimming cost V 3 bases and J 3 bases; bases outside gene matches: 6. Germline V gives CDR1 DFQATT, CDR2 SNEGSKA (reference sequence).